Each of the 30 T cell receptor beta chains below was sequenced from the same sample in a study of blood T cell repertoires in COVID-19. Libraries were prepared by immunoSEQ multiplex PCR; TCRdb keeps only in-frame clonotypes and omits some of them. The sample has about 77,000 clones; 80% are singletons. The sample consisted of peripheral blood. The receptors come from a woman aged 70 to 79 with acute or convalescent COVID-19.

J is TRBJ1-3 and V is TRBV7-9; 8 positions agree with TRBD1. Germline trimming cut 5 bases from V and 4 bases from J; bases unmatched to any gene: 4. The length of the CDR3 is 14 residues. CDR1 and CDR2 (germline): SEHNR, FQNEAQ (reference sequence). The CDR3 region is CASSPTGAGNTIYF. In nucleotides, the CDR3 is TGTGCCAGCAGCCCGACAGGGGCAGGAAACACCATATATTTT.

The chain combines TRBV2 with TRBJ1-2; TRBD1 aligns across 9 bases. J gave up 13 bases and V 4 bases, and 10 bases lay outside the gene matches. Germline values: CDR1 SNHLY, CDR2 FYNNEI. There are 13 residues in the CDR3. The CDR3 region has the DNA TGTGCCAGCAGTGTAACAGGGGGCGGAGGGTCCACCTTC. Translated: CASSVTGGGGSTF. Full variable domain (outside the CDR3, taken from reference TRBV2 and TRBJ1-2): EPEVTQTPSHQVTQMGQEVILRCVPISNHLYFYWYRQILGQKVEFLVSFYNNEISEKSEIFDDQFSVERPDGSNFTLKIRSTKLEDSAMYFCASSVTGGGGSTFGSGTRLTVV.

V and J are TRBV19 and TRBJ2-2; the match to TRBD2 covers 7 bases. The CDR3 has 14 amino acids. From germline, CDR1 is LNHDA and CDR2 SQIVND (reference sequence). The trim removed 8 bases at V and 3 bases at J, leaving 6 bases unmatched. The CDR3 loop reads CASRGLADTGELFF. In nucleotides, the CDR3 is TGTGCCAGTCGGGGTCTAGCGGACACCGGGGAGCTGTTTTTT. The full variable domain, completed using reference TRBV19 and TRBJ2-2, is DGGITQSPKYLFRKEGQNVTLSCEQNLNHDAMYWYRQDPGQGLRLIYYSQIVNDFQKGDIAEGYSVSREKKESFPLTVTSAQKNPTAFYLCASRGLADTGELFFGEGSRLTVL.

V gene TRBV19 combines with J gene TRBJ2-2, with a tentative D call TRBD1 (6 bases). The CDR3 length is 14 residues. Trimming shortened V by 5 bases and J by 7 bases, and 14 bases separated the two germline ends. Per the germline V gene, CDR1 is LNHDA and CDR2 is SQIVND (reference sequence). CDR3 DNA sequence: TGTGCCAGTAGTGAGAACAGGGTCGGCGGGGAGCTGTTTTTT. The encoded protein is CASSENRVGGELFF.

The chain recombines TRBV4-3 with TRBJ2-5, with D tentatively TRBD1 (6 bases). V was clipped by 2 bases and J by 1 base, with 8 bases between them. The CDR3 is made up of 14 amino acids. The germline V gene encodes CDR1 LGHNA and CDR2 YSLEER. For the CDR3, the DNA is TGCGCCAGCAGCCAAAAGGACAGCCAAGAGACCCAGTACTTC. Residues: CASSQKDSQETQYF.

The chain carries TRBV7-2 and TRBJ1-6; TRBD1 agrees at 7 bases. Germline CDR1 SGHTA, CDR2 FQGNSA. The CDR3 consists of 15 residues. V was pared by 5 bases and J by 9 bases, with 10 bases of the junction left unmatched. DNA for the CDR3: TGTGCCAGCAGCGGCCGGGACAGCAGAACTTCACCCCTCCACTTT. It translates to CASSGRDSRTSPLHF. Complete variable domain (other parts from reference TRBV7-2 and TRBJ1-6): GAGVSQSPSNKVTEKGKDVELRCDPISGHTALYWYRQSLGQGLEFLIYFQGNSAPDKSGLPSDRFSAERTGGSVSTLTIQRTQQEDSAVYLCASSGRDSRTSPLHFGNGTRLTVT.

The V and J genes are TRBV11-2 and TRBJ2-1, with 7 bases that match TRBD1. The CDR3 consists of 15 residues. Per germline, CDR1 SGHAT and CDR2 FQNNGV. With V trimmed by 4 bases and J by 8 bases, 11 bases remained unmatched. CDR3 bases: TGTGCCAGCAGCTCCTTGGACAGGTGGGGCGATGAGCAGTTCTTC. Translated, it gives CASSSLDRWGDEQFF.

The chain carries TRBV23-1 and TRBJ2-1, with 9 bases identical to TRBD2. TRBV23-1 has ORF status, its function being uncertain. With V trimmed by 8 bases and J by 1 base, 3 bases remained unmatched. This CDR3 is 14 amino acids long. The CDR3 reads CASPSGGSYNEQFF. The CDR3 DNA sequence: TGCGCCAGCCCGAGCGGGGGGTCCTACAATGAGCAGTTCTTC.

V and J are TRBV7-9 and TRBJ2-7; D gene uncertain. Germline V gene data show CDR1 as SEHNR and CDR2 as FQNEAQ (reference sequence). With 1 base removed from V and 5 bases from J, the gap between germline ends came to 9 bases. The CDR3 spans 13 residues. CDR3 protein: CASSLVYSNEQYF. In DNA form, the CDR3 reads TGTGCCAGCAGCTTAGTTTACTCGAACGAGCAGTACTTC.

This chain joins TRBV27 and TRBJ1-2; TRBD1 matches at 7 bases. CDR1 and CDR2 (germline): MNHEY, SMNVEV (reference sequence). With 5 bases clipped from V and 0 bases from J, the junction kept 3 bases outside the gene matches. The CDR3 runs to 14 residues. The CDR3 coding sequence is TGTGCCAGCAGTAGGGACAGAGCTAACTATGGCTACACCTTC. Translating it yields CASSRDRANYGYTF.

The V and J genes are TRBV5-4 and TRBJ1-1; D perhaps matches TRBD1 (5 bases). Trimming shortened V by 10 bases and J by 3 bases, and 16 bases separated the two germline ends. CDR3 length: 13 residues. Germline-derived CDR1 and CDR2 are SGHNT and YYREEE (reference sequence). CDR3 nucleotide sequence: TGTGCCGCATCCCTGGGGGGATACACTGAAGCTTTCTTT. Amino acid sequence: CAASLGGYTEAFF.

This clone was counted a single time. The rearrangement links TRBV4-2 to TRBJ1-2; 7 bases map to TRBD1. This CDR3 is 17 amino acids long. The V segment lost 0 bases and the J segment 4 bases; nucleotides outside the gene matches: 11. Germline CDR1 LGHNA, CDR2 YNFKEQ. As DNA, the CDR3 is TGTGCCAGCAGCCAAGATCGGACAGGTGTTGAAATCTATGGCTACACCTTC. It codes for CASSQDRTGVEIYGYTF.

About this clone: A read error may produce the germline difference seen at one junction end. The V call is TRBV7-7, the J call TRBJ2-7, with a tentative D call TRBD2 (5 bases). Germline V gene lookup returns CDR1 SSHAT and CDR2 FNYEAQ (reference sequence). The CDR3 contains 14 residues. The CDR3 reads CASSRTSSSYEQYF. The CDR3 nucleotides read TGTGCTAGCAGCCGGACTTCTAGCTCCTACGAGCAGTACTTC. The whole variable domain, filled in from reference TRBV7-7 and TRBJ2-7, reads GAGVSQSPRYKVTKRGQDVTLRCDPISSHATLYWYQQALGQGPEFLTYFNYEAQPDKSGLPSDRFSAERPEGSISTLTIQRTEQRDSAMYRCASSRTSSSYEQYFGPGTRLTVT.

The chain couples TRBV6-2 or TRBV6-3 to TRBJ1-1; TRBD1 is a possible D gene (5 bases). Trimming cost V 5 bases and J 0 bases, with 10 bases left between them. Germline loops: CDR1 MNHEY, CDR2 SVGEGT. The CDR3 is made up of 14 amino acids. Written as DNA, the CDR3 is TGTGCCAGCAGTAAAACGACAGTGAACACTGAAGCTTTCTTT. Its translation is CASSKTTVNTEAFF.

V gene TRBV7-8 combines with J gene TRBJ1-1; 9 bases fit TRBD1. CDR1 is SGHVS and CDR2 is FQNEAQ in the germline V gene. The ends lost 8 bases at V and 4 bases at J; junction bases unmatched: 11. There are 15 residues in the CDR3. The chain's CDR3 is CASAPGQGLLTEAFF. CDR3 coding DNA: TGTGCCAGCGCCCCCGGACAGGGGCTCCTCACTGAAGCTTTCTTT.

The rearrangement links TRBV24-1 to TRBJ2-7, with D perhaps matching TRBD2 (6 bases). Trimming left V 3 bases short and J 2 bases short, with 16 bases between. Germline V gene sequence: CDR1 KGHDR, CDR2 SFDVKD. CDR3 size: 16 residues. The CDR3: CATSDPRDLHTYEQYF. CDR3 coding DNA: TGTGCCACCAGTGATCCCCGGGACTTGCACACCTACGAGCAGTACTTC.

The V gene is TRBV19, the J gene TRBJ2-3; D uncertain. V lost 3 bases and J 0 bases, leaving 10 bases between the germline ends. Germline V gives CDR1 LNHDA, CDR2 SQIVND (reference sequence). The CDR3 runs to 15 residues. CDR3 in amino acids: CASSIYSQSTDTQYF. DNA for the CDR3: TGTGCCAGTAGTATTTACAGCCAAAGCACAGATACGCAGTATTTT.

This sequence joins TRBV7-8 and TRBJ2-6, with 8 bases lining up with TRBD2. CDR1 is SGHVS and CDR2 is FQNEAQ in the germline V gene. The CDR3 spans 18 residues. Unmatched junction bases numbered 8, after V lost 4 bases and J lost 0 bases. This CDR3 reads CASSSYRTSRSGANVLTF. CDR3 nucleotides: TGTGCCAGCAGCTCTTATCGGACTAGCCGCTCTGGGGCCAACGTCCTGACTTTC.

The DNA of the CDR3 is TGTGCCAGCAGCTTGTACAGGGGGTCTAATCAGCCCCAGCATTTT. Translation gives CASSLYRGSNQPQHF. This chain links TRBV7-2 with TRBJ1-5; 8 nucleotides agree with TRBD1. The CDR3 spans 15 residues. Germline assignment: CDR1 SGHTA and CDR2 FQGNSA. V lost 3 bases, J lost 4 bases, and 5 bases stayed unmatched.

The CDR3 spells CASSHLGGKETQYF. The CDR3, as DNA: TGCGCCAGCAGCCATTTGGGGGGGAAAGAGACCCAGTACTTC. This rearrangement joins TRBV4-1 to TRBJ2-5; 7 positions agree with TRBD2. Unmatched junction bases numbered 4, after V lost 3 bases and J lost 3 bases. This CDR3 has 14 residues. Germline CDR1 is MGHRA and CDR2 is YSYEKL.

The genes are TRBV9 and TRBJ1-5; 10 bases map to TRBD1. This CDR3 region has 16 residues. Germline CDR1 and CDR2: SGDLS and YYNGEE. V lost 0 bases, J lost 6 bases, and 6 bases stayed unmatched. The CDR3, as DNA: TGTGCCAGCAGCGTAGAGGGGACAGGGGAGGGTCAGCCCCAGCATTTT. It specifies CASSVEGTGEGQPQHF.

The chain uses TRBV5-1 and TRBJ2-5; the match to TRBD2 covers 8 bases. The CDR3 covers 18 residues. Trimming at V came to 4 bases and at J to 1 base, leaving 15 bases not matched to a gene. CDR1 and CDR2 (germline): SGHRS, YFSETQ. This CDR3 is CASSLTGLLAGFQETQYF. CDR3 nucleotides: TGCGCCAGCAGCCTAACTGGACTATTAGCGGGGTTCCAAGAGACCCAGTACTTC.

V usage is TRBV5-6 and J usage is TRBJ1-4, with D perhaps matching TRBD1 (5 bases). Trimming removed 2 bases from V and 3 bases from J, with 11 bases in between. The CDR3 is made up of 15 amino acids. Looked up from germline, CDR1 is SGHDT and CDR2 is YYEEEE. CDR3 residues: CASSLTGRSNEKLFF. DNA of the CDR3: TGTGCCAGCAGCTTAACAGGACGTTCTAATGAAAAACTGTTTTTT.

The chain uses TRBV5-5 and TRBJ2-1, with D tentatively TRBD1 (6 bases). Trimming removed 8 bases from V and 2 bases from J, with 11 bases in between. From germline, CDR1 is SGHKS and CDR2 YYEKEE (reference sequence). The CDR3 sequence is 13 residues long. The CDR3 DNA reads as TGTGCCAGGGGGGCAGATCCCTACAATGAGCAGTTCTTC. It is translated as CARGADPYNEQFF.

Only one count was recorded for this clone. This chain joins TRBV18 and TRBJ1-5; 8 bases map to TRBD1. The V and J ends lost 4 bases and 2 bases, in that order; junction bases with no gene match: 10. The CDR3 has 17 residues. CDR1 is KGHSH and CDR2 is LQKENI in the germline V gene. The CDR3 coding sequence is TGTGCCAGCTCACAAAACACAGGGGGAGACGGCAATCAGCCCCAGCATTTT. This sequence encodes CASSQNTGGDGNQPQHF.

V usage is TRBV7-9 and J usage is TRBJ2-7; 8 bases align to TRBD2. Trimming at V came to 5 bases and at J to 0 bases, leaving 3 bases not matched to a gene. In germline, CDR1 is SEHNR, CDR2 FQNEAQ (reference sequence). The CDR3 runs to 14 residues. CDR3 DNA sequence: TGTGCCAGCAGCCCCAGCGGGGGCTCCTACGAGCAGTACTTC. Translation gives CASSPSGGSYEQYF.

This clone was seen only a few times. This rearrangement joins TRBV14 to TRBJ2-5, with TRBD2 matching over 10 bases. Germline assignment: CDR1 SGHDN and CDR2 FVKESK. CDR3 length: 15 residues. J was trimmed by 6 bases and V by 1 base; bases with no gene match: 5. CDR3 coding DNA: TGTGCCAGCAGCCAAGGTCTAGCGGGGGTAAAGACCCAGTACTTC. This codes for CASSQGLAGVKTQYF.

This chain joins TRBV7-2 and TRBJ2-7; 10 bases match TRBD1. CDR3 length equals 16 residues. V was pared by 3 bases and J by 6 bases, with 11 bases of the junction left unmatched. Germline V lookup: CDR1 SGHTA, CDR2 FQGNSA. CDR3 in DNA: TGTGCCAGCAGCTTCGCCCCGGGACAGGGGACGGGCGAGCAGTACTTC. Encoded protein: CASSFAPGQGTGEQYF.

This chain links TRBV25-1 with TRBJ1-1; D is unclear. V was clipped by 7 bases and J by 6 bases, with 15 bases between them. This CDR3 is built from 13 residues. Germline loops: CDR1 MGHDK, CDR2 SYGVNS. DNA for the CDR3: TGTGCCAGCACCAATAATAGGCAGGCTGAAGCTTTCTTT. This translates into CASTNNRQAEAFF.

The chain couples TRBV6-4 to TRBJ1-3, with D maybe TRBD1 (6 bases). This CDR3 is built from 15 residues. Looked up from germline, CDR1 is MRHNA and CDR2 is SNTAGT. Trimming removed 7 bases from V and 1 base from J, with 14 bases in between. The CDR3 region is CASIRDIQSGNTIYF. CDR3 nucleotide sequence: TGTGCCAGCATCCGGGACATACAATCTGGAAACACCATATATTTT.